The 13 T cell receptor beta chains below come from one sample, sequenced in a study of blood T cells in healthy people across ages (dated by TCRdb to about 2015). Receptor libraries were prepared by 5' RACE. A second roughly 6 to 12 cycle PCR used a sample-barcoded 5' primer and a J-beta primer mix. TCRdb itself trimmed the public reads at Q25 with fastp, ran MiXCR and retained productive beta chains. Merged by CDR3 protein, the rows form single entries marked with the most common genes and DNA. Present in this sample are approximately 2,000,000 distinct CDR3 sequences, roughly two fifths of which were seen just once. In total, the top ten clones hold 23% of the sample. The source material was blood. The receptor source for this set is a human donor in good health.

This clonotype was picked up a small number of times. The chain joins TRBV6-1 to TRBJ2-2; D is ambiguous. Trimming took 1 base from V and 5 from J, leaving 11 bases between them. The CDR3 loop spans 15 amino acids. Germline V gene lookup returns CDR1 MNHNS and CDR2 SASEGT. DNA for the CDR3: TGTGCCAGCAGTGAAGGTTCCTCAGAGACCGGGGAGCTGTTTTTT. Translated, it gives CASSEGSSETGELFF.

V usage is TRBV10-3 and J usage is TRBJ1-2, with D perhaps matching TRBD1 (5 bases). V lost 7 bases and J 7 bases, leaving 22 bases between the germline ends. Germline lookup yields CDR1 ENHRY and CDR2 SYGVKD. The CDR3 contains 15 residues. As DNA, the CDR3 is TGTGCCATCACCGGGACGGAAAGCTATTACGGTGGCTACACCTTC. Its translation: CAITGTESYYGGYTF.

The J gene is TRBJ2-4, the V gene TRBV7-9; TRBD2 is a possible D gene (5 bases). The germline V gene encodes CDR1 SEHNR and CDR2 FQNEAQ (reference sequence). The V end lost 1 base, the J end lost 13 bases, and 11 bases lay between the germline ends. The length of the CDR3 is 12 residues. CDR3 DNA sequence: TGTGCCAGCAGCTTAGACCGGGGTAAGCAGTACTTC. Protein: CASSLDRGKQYF.

The chain joins TRBV20-1 to TRBJ2-2; 7 bases agree with TRBD2. Looked up from germline, CDR1 is DFQATT and CDR2 is SNEGSKA (reference sequence). This CDR3 region has 14 residues. The junction had 2 bases not matched to a gene; V was cut back by 1 base and J by 3 bases. The CDR3, as DNA: TGCAGTGCTAGAGGGACTAGACACACCGGGGAGCTGTTTTTT. Translating gives CSARGTRHTGELFF.

The chain is built from TRBV4-3 and TRBJ1-2, with TRBD1 matching over 7 bases. CDR3 length: 16 residues. Looked up from germline, CDR1 is LGHNA and CDR2 is YSLEER. After removal of 5 bases from V and 0 bases from J, the junction contained 9 bases not matched to a gene. This CDR3 reads CASSMRGQFANYGYTF. As DNA, the CDR3 is TGCGCCAGCAGCATGAGGGGGCAGTTCGCTAACTATGGCTACACCTTC.

In this sample, this clonotype turned up a few times. Compared with germline, one end of the junction differs, possibly owing to a read error. The chain uses TRBV7-2 and TRBJ2-5; D is unresolved. Germline assignment: CDR1 SGHTA and CDR2 FQGNSA. The CDR3 spans 15 residues. CDR3 protein: CASSSPGWYQETRYF. The CDR3 region has the DNA TGTGCCAGCAGCTCTCCTGGTTGGTACCAAGAGACCCGGTACTTC.

A few counts support this clonotype. The rearrangement uses TRBV20-1 and TRBJ2-3; D may be TRBD1 or TRBD2 (6 bases each). Trimming left V 6 bases short and J 5 bases short, with 18 bases between. The germline CDR1 and CDR2 sequences are DFQATT and SNEGSKA (reference sequence). The CDR3 loop spans 14 amino acids. CDR3 DNA: TGCAGTGCCCAGAGGGGGGAGGTGGGAGATACGCAGTATTTT. Its translation: CSAQRGEVGDTQYF.

This clonotype was observed a few times. V is TRBV15 and J is TRBJ1-4; possible D gene TRBD1, 5 bases. The V gene's germline CDR1 is LNHNV and CDR2 YYDKDF (reference sequence). CDR3 size: 15 residues. V lost 1 base, J lost 4 bases, and 10 bases lay in between. CDR3 in DNA: TGTGCCACCAGCAGAGGACAAAGGGGTAATGAAAAACTGTTTTTT. Its protein product is CATSRGQRGNEKLFF.

The chain uses TRBV7-9 and TRBJ1-5; 7 positions agree with TRBD1. This CDR3 region has 12 residues. CDR1 and CDR2 (germline): SEHNR, FQNEAQ (reference sequence). The ends lost 2 bases at V and 9 bases at J; junction bases unmatched: 1. As DNA, the CDR3 is TGTGCCAGCAGCTTACAGGGGGGGCCCCAGCATTTT. The encoded protein is CASSLQGGPQHF.

This clonotype was counted only a few times. V usage is TRBV5-1 and J usage is TRBJ2-7; 8 bases agree with TRBD1. V lost 0 bases to trimming and J lost 3 bases; unmatched junction nucleotides: 8. CDR1 is SGHRS and CDR2 is YFSETQ in the germline V gene. The CDR3 is 16 residues long. CDR3: CASSLASRTGNYEQYF. The CDR3 DNA is TGCGCCAGCAGCTTGGCCTCGCGGACAGGGAACTACGAGCAGTACTTC.

J is TRBJ2-5 and V is TRBV7-9; 10 bases agree with TRBD2. Per germline, CDR1 SEHNR and CDR2 FQNEAQ (reference sequence). The CDR3 is 17 residues long. V trimming: 6 bases; J trimming: 5 bases; junction bases outside the gene matches: 15. The CDR3 reads CASRQTSGTQPGETQYF. The CDR3 DNA reads TGTGCCAGCAGACAAACTAGCGGGACGCAACCTGGGGAGACCCAGTACTTC.

The rearrangement joins TRBV7-2 to TRBJ1-1; D is unclear. The germline V and J ends were trimmed by 2 bases and 0 bases, with 10 bases remaining between them. The CDR3 sequence is 15 residues long. CDR1 is SGHTA and CDR2 is FQGNSA in the germline V gene. CDR3 DNA: TGTGCCAGCAGCTTAAGTCGGGCAATGAACACTGAAGCTTTCTTT. Residues: CASSLSRAMNTEAFF.

This clonotype came up a few times. The CDR3, as DNA: TGTGCCAGCAGCCCTTACAGGGTGGCAGATACGCAGTATTTT. Its translation: CASSPYRVADTQYF. V gene TRBV11-2 combines with J gene TRBJ2-3; perhaps TRBD1 as D (6 bases). CDR3 length equals 14 residues. Germline assignment: CDR1 SGHAT and CDR2 FQNNGV. Trimming pared 5 bases from V and 4 bases from J, leaving 13 bases between.